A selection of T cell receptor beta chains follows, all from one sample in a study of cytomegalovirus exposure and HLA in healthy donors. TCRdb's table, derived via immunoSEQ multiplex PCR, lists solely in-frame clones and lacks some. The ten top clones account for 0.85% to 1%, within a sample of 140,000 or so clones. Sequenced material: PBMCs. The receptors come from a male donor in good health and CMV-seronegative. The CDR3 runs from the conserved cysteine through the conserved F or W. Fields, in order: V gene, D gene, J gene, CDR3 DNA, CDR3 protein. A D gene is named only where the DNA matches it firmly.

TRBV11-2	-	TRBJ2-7	TGTGCCAGCAGCCCAAGGGACTTAAGAGGCTACGAGCAGTACTTC	CASSPRDLRGYEQYF
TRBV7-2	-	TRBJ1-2	TGTGCCAGCAGCCCCCACAGCCGAACCTATGGCTACACCTTC	CASSPHSRTYGYTF
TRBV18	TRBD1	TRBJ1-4	TGTGCCAGCTCAGCCACAGGGGCTTCAAATGAAAAACTGTTTTTT	CASSATGASNEKLFF
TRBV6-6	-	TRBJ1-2	TGTGCCAGCAGCCGGACAGATCCCCCCTCTGGCTACACCTTC	CASSRTDPPSGYTF
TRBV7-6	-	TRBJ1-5	TGTGCCAGCAGCTCCGGTGGGGCGCAGCCCCAGCATTTT	CASSSGGAQPQHF
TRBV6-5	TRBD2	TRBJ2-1	TGTGCCAGCAAAGGACTAGCGGGGGGAAGGAATGAGCAGTTCTTC	CASKGLAGGRNEQFF
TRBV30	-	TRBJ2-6	TGTGCCTGGAGTAACCCAGGAGGGCCTGGGGCCAACGTCCTGACTTTC	CAWSNPGGPGANVLTF
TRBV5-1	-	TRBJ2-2	TGCGCCAGCAGCTTACACCCTCGTGTGACGAACACCGGGGAGCTGTTTTTT	CASSLHPRVTNTGELFF
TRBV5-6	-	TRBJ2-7	TGTGCCAGCAGCTTGGACCCCTCCTACGAGCAGTACTTC	CASSLDPSYEQYF
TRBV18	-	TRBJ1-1	TGTGCCAGCTCACCCTTCCCCCGGGGCACTGAAGCTTTCTTT	CASSPFPRGTEAFF
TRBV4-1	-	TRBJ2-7	TGCGCCAGCAGCCAAGATCAAGGGGCAGGTTACGAGCAGTACTTC	CASSQDQGAGYEQYF
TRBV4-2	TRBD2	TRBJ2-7	TGTGCCAGCAGTCCCGGGACTAGCGCCGTCTCCTACGAGCAGTACTTC	CASSPGTSAVSYEQYF
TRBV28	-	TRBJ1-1	TGTGCCAGCAGCTTTTTGACAGCGGGGAACACTGAAGCTTTCTTT	CASSFLTAGNTEAFF
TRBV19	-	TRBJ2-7	TGTGCCAGTGGAGTAGTCCTCGGCTACGAGCAGTACTTC	CASGVVLGYEQYF
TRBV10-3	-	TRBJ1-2	TGTGCCATCCACACCCGGAGCTATGGCTACACCTTC	CAIHTRSYGYTF
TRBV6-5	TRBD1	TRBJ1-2	TGTGCCAGCGGACCCCTGCAGGGGGCTGACTATGGCTACACCTTC	CASGPLQGADYGYTF
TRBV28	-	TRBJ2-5	TGTGCCAGCAACTTACGGGGGGCCTACCAAGAGACCCAGTACTTC	CASNLRGAYQETQYF
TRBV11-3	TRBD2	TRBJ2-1	TGTGCCAGCAGCACAGGGACTAGCGGGGCCAGGGAGCAGTTCTTC	CASSTGTSGAREQFF
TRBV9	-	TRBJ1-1	TGTGCCAGCAGCTTCAGGGGCGCAAACACTGAAGCTTTCTTT	CASSFRGANTEAFF
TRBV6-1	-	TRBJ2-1	TGTGCCAGCAGTGAGCCGGGGGGCTGGTACAATGAGCAGTTCTTC	CASSEPGGWYNEQFF
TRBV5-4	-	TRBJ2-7	TGTGCCAGCAGCTTGGGCCCAGGGGACGAGCAGTACTTC	CASSLGPGDEQYF
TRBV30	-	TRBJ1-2	TGTGCCTGGAGTGTAACAGGGATCACCTATGGCTACACCTTC	CAWSVTGITYGYTF
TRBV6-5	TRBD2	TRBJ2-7	TGTGCCACCCGGACTAGCGGGAGTAACGAGCAGTACTTC	CATRTSGSNEQYF